This paragraph reports one T cell receptor beta chain. No antigen is known for it. Base qualities are not recorded, but no much larger clone differs from it by a single base. The time point label for this specimen denotes: baseline before first vaccination. Samples from vaccinated people were obtained from the UK trials COV001 and COV002, which included a single-blind randomized controlled phase 2/3 trial of AZD1222 (ChAdOx1 nCoV-19) in healthy adults. Trial participant PBMC samples were collected at day 0 and day 28 after the second dose for TCRbeta chain sequencing. The record originates from a study of T cell responses to AZD1222 COVID-19 vaccine (dated by TCRdb to the early 2020s). General notes on the study: AZD1222 recipients with second doses at about 4 weeks or about 12 weeks were pooled, because spike-specific TCR depth and breadth did not differ between schedules. TCR sequencing covered over 230 trial participants: some 210 given two doses of AZD1222 and 26 given two doses of MenACWY control vaccine. Trial participants were enrolled by age into 18-55, 56-69 and 70-plus year subgroups, with about 150, 28 and 57 TCR-sequenced participants respectively. Broader findings and caveats from the paper: Nearly half of unique spike-specific TCRs reportedly recognized epitopes outside regions mutated in the B.1.351 and B.1.1.7 variants. After two AZD1222 doses, both the breadth and the depth of spike-specific TCRs were significantly higher than at day 0 and than in MenACWY recipients. Because no day 14 peak-response samples were available, the repertoires could be characterized only after the peak T cell response. CD4 TCRs associated with the vaccine covered the entire spike protein, and the dominant responses were in regions 160-218 and 743-854. Only five or six AZD1222 recipients were SARS-CoV-2 seropositive at baseline, limiting conclusions about previously exposed vaccinees. Participants were mostly white British and included more females than males, and it was suggested by the authors that clonal diversity may have been underestimated. In the small 56-69-year group, the increase in depth fell short of significance, most likely because of low power.

The CDR3, from cysteine to phenylalanine, totals 15 residues. Of all the DNA, just the CDR3 is kept, 45 bases in frame from base 1. V sheds 4 bases and J sheds 2 bases, leaving 15 bases between their ends. CDR1 and CDR2 were assigned from the germline V gene as SGHDT and YYEEEE. The CDR3 regions of human TCRbeta chains were analyzed by immunosequencing. In the authors' own workflow: TCRs in the repertoires were matched against a reference library of SARS-CoV-2-specific TCRs that had been generated with the MIRA antigen-specificity platform. Breadth was defined as the fraction of unique TCRs that were SARS-CoV-2-associated. Depth was defined as the fraction of total T cells that were SARS-CoV-2-associated. Using the MIRA data, each spike-specific TCR was assigned both to the spike region to which the TCR was reactive and to a CD4 or CD8 class. Log10-transformed breadth and depth values were compared by one-way ANOVA with Sidak's multiple comparisons tests. This is the immuneACCESS table as TCRdb keeps it, with only in-frame sequences that have V and J called. A part of the clones is gone; compared with another copy, unresolved V genes explain less than half, and the rest is unexplained. The DNA gave D and trimming, while V, J and clone size come from that table. In this sample the table shows 100,000 to 150,000 clones, around 93% of which occur a single time. The ten largest clonotypes hold approximately 1.1% of the sample.

This clonotype was sampled from an adult in good health. The chain is made from TRBV5-6 and TRBJ2-5; confidence is insufficient to name the D gene. This specimen consisted of peripheral blood, obtained on day 0 of AZD1222 vaccination. The nucleotide sequence is given as TGTGCCAGCAGCGCGTTAGCCACACCTCAAGAGACCCAGTACTTC. Its coded protein is CASSALATPQETQYF.